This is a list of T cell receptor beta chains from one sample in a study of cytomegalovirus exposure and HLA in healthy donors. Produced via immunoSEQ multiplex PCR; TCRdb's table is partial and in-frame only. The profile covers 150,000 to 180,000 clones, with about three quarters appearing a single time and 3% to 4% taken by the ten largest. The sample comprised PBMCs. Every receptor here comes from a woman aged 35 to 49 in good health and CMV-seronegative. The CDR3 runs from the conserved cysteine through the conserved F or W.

CASSLTSGGVYQETQYF	TRBV5-1	TRBJ2-5
CASAWGQDSLERYF	TRBV5-6	TRBJ2-7
CASSRGEQFF	TRBV2	TRBJ2-1
CASSSGQTTLTDTQYF	TRBV6-6	TRBJ2-3
CANSSQTNTEAFF	TRBV5-1	TRBJ1-1
CASSEQRGEAFF	TRBV6-1	TRBJ1-1
CASSLVTGEKLFF	TRBV7-9	TRBJ1-4
CASRKGTSLSETQYF	TRBV5-1	TRBJ2-5
CATGTGMNTEAFF	TRBV11-2	TRBJ1-1
CASSLQGIGGYTF	TRBV13	TRBJ1-2
CASSSSRDWRVQQYF	TRBV11-3	TRBJ2-7
CASSDRGRSYNEQFF	TRBV2	TRBJ2-1
CASSLPDTQYF	TRBV7-9	TRBJ2-3
CASSLAGGRPEAFF	TRBV7-9	TRBJ1-1
CASSLGGSNQPQHF	TRBV13	TRBJ1-5
CAISLEQDQPQHF	TRBV10-3	TRBJ1-5
CASSMNQVSSQPQHF	TRBV19	TRBJ1-5
CASSFPLTGAYEQYF	TRBV28	TRBJ2-7
CASSQGLAPSSYEQYF	TRBV4-2	TRBJ2-7
CSVGVLAGGTDTQYF	TRBV29-1	TRBJ2-3
CASSPPGLLTEAFF	TRBV9	TRBJ1-1
CASSQTGTDPYEQYF	TRBV4-1	TRBJ2-7
CASSSPGTVSYEQYF	TRBV5-6	TRBJ2-7
CASSFSQGARDEQFF	TRBV28	TRBJ2-1
CAISESGAGGARGTDTQYF	TRBV10-3	TRBJ2-3
CASSSTGTFKAEAFF	TRBV6-1	TRBJ1-1
CAIKQGGIINTEAFF	TRBV10-3	TRBJ1-1
CASSRRQGQQSSYNSPLHF	TRBV19	TRBJ1-6
CASIRGTFSYEQYF	TRBV5-8	TRBJ2-7
CASSYTGSNQPQHF	TRBV11-3	TRBJ1-5
CASSLEGIYEQYF	TRBV5-1	TRBJ2-7
CASSIGDLALNEQFF	TRBV19	TRBJ2-1
CASSYSAGDSGNTIYF	TRBV6-5	TRBJ1-3
CASSPGQGLVAEAFF	TRBV7-9	TRBJ1-1
CASSRGTAYNSPLHF	TRBV4-1	TRBJ1-6
CASSGGTGGIYGYTF	TRBV5-1	TRBJ1-2
CASSLMLAGGRDEQFF	TRBV6-4	TRBJ2-1
CASKTSPQGSYGYTF	TRBV6-1	TRBJ1-2
CAIKKLTGEGTEAFF	TRBV10-3	TRBJ1-1
CASSPGQINSYEQYF	TRBV18	TRBJ2-7
CASSPRARTGELFF	TRBV7-9	TRBJ2-2
CSVGGILNTGELFF	TRBV29-1	TRBJ2-2
CASSLGRDRVYGYTF	TRBV27	TRBJ1-2
CASRGLAGGANTGELFF	TRBV2	TRBJ2-2
CASSSWTGRAGELFF	TRBV6-5	TRBJ2-2
CASSENSGGTGAGETQYF	TRBV6-1	TRBJ2-5
CASSLGQGGPTGELFF	TRBV28	TRBJ2-2
CASSLEVSLANTEAFF	TRBV5-1	TRBJ1-1
CASCRRAVSEKLFF	TRBV21-1	TRBJ1-4
CASSLASGGANTGELFF	TRBV7-6	TRBJ2-2
CAWSAWTADFSGNTIYF	TRBV30	TRBJ1-3